These 32 T cell receptor beta chains share one sample of origin, sequenced in a study. TCRdb ran MiXCR on the RT-PCR reads and lists one entry per CDR3 protein. Of hundreds of thousands of distinct CDR3 sequences detected, 12% to 15% appear once; the ten largest clones hold 3.6%. The material sequenced was memory CD4+ T cells from blood. All receptors come from a female donor in good health, serving as a healthy control.

This clonotype was observed a handful of times. The chain combines TRBV20-1 with TRBJ2-1; D possibly corresponds to TRBD1 (8 bases). The germline gives CDR1 DFQATT, CDR2 SNEGSKA (reference sequence). This CDR3 has 12 amino acids. The CDR3 reads CRGQAGANEQFF. The CDR3 region has the DNA TGCAGGGGACAGGCGGGAGCCAATGAGCAGTTCTTC.

This clonotype was counted only a few times. This chain links TRBV15 with TRBJ1-4, with no clear D. Germline CDR1 and CDR2: LNHNV and YYDKDF (reference sequence). The CDR3 sequence is 15 residues long. Trimming removed 4 bases at V and 5 bases at J, with 14 bases between. CDR3 protein: CATSIGRRENEKLFF. CDR3 sequence (DNA): TGTGCCACCAGCATTGGACGGAGAGAAAATGAAAAACTGTTTTTT. Filled out from reference TRBV15 and TRBJ1-4, the complete variable domain reads DAMVIQNPRYQVTQFGKPVTLSCSQTLNHNVMYWYQQKSSQAPKLLFHYYDKDFNNEADTPDNFQSRRPNTSFCFLDIRSPGLGDTAMYLCATSIGRRENEKLFFGSGTQLSVL.

This clonotype was seen repeatedly, ten times or more. The gene calls are TRBV20-1 and TRBJ2-7; a possible D gene is TRBD1 (5 bases). CDR1 is DFQATT and CDR2 is SNEGSKA in the germline V gene (reference sequence). CDR3 size: 13 residues. V gave up 6 bases and J gave up 6 bases, with 18 bases separating them. CDR3 nucleotides: TGCAGTGCCGACTCACAGGTCTTAGCCGAGCAGTACTTC. Its translation is CSADSQVLAEQYF.

This clonotype occurred a few times. The chain carries TRBV27 and TRBJ1-5; a weak D match, TRBD1 (6 bases). V was trimmed by 3 bases and J by 5 bases, leaving 14 bases between them. The CDR3 consists of 15 residues. CDR1 is MNHEY and CDR2 is SMNVEV in the germline V gene (reference sequence). The CDR3 reads CASSFLGASDQPQHF. CDR3 sequence (DNA): TGTGCCAGCAGTTTTCTGGGGGCATCCGATCAGCCCCAGCATTTT.

Only a few counts were recorded for this clonotype. The chain carries TRBV7-2 and TRBJ1-6; D is possibly TRBD1 (6 bases). Per the germline V gene, CDR1 is SGHTA and CDR2 is FQGNSA. This CDR3 is 12 amino acids long. Trimming stripped 8 bases from V and 5 bases from J, with 7 bases between. Here the CDR3 reads CASGQNNSPLHF. CDR3 nucleotides: TGTGCCAGCGGACAGAATAATTCACCCCTCCACTTT.

V usage is TRBV6-6 and J usage is TRBJ1-1, with D tentatively TRBD1 (6 bases). Between the trimmed V and J ends, which lost 4 bases and 1 base, there was a span of 16 bases. This CDR3 region has 16 residues. Germline CDR1 is MNHNY and CDR2 is SVGAGI (reference sequence). CDR3 bases: TGTGCCAGCAGTTCACAGGGTTTCCTCAGGAACACTGAAGCTTTCTTT. It translates to CASSSQGFLRNTEAFF.

A few counts support this clonotype. The chain has TRBV10-3 and TRBJ1-1; D remains unclear. Germline-derived CDR1 and CDR2 are ENHRY and SYGVKD. Trimming took off 0 bases at V and 5 bases at J, with 13 bases between the two ends. The CDR3 consists of 15 residues. The DNA for the CDR3 is TGTGCCATCAGTGAGTCGTTTAGGGAAGCAACTGAAGCTTTCTTT. This sequence encodes CAISESFREATEAFF.

The J gene is TRBJ2-7, the V gene TRBV5-1; 11 nucleotides match TRBD2. The CDR3 spans 17 residues. Germline trimming cut 4 bases from V and 4 bases from J; bases unmatched to any gene: 13. CDR1 and CDR2 from the germline V gene are SGHRS and YFSETQ. For the CDR3, the DNA is TGCGCCAGCAGCCCCGCGGGGCTAGCGGGAGGCTCATACGAGCAGTACTTC. This translates into CASSPAGLAGGSYEQYF.

This clonotype appeared once. In DNA form, the CDR3 reads TGCAGTGCTAGCAGCTATGGCTACACCTTC. This sequence encodes CSASSYGYTF. The chain uses TRBV20-1 and TRBJ1-2; unclear D gene. Between the trimmed V and J ends, which lost 3 bases and 4 bases, there was a span of 3 bases. The length of the CDR3 is 10 residues. Per germline, CDR1 DFQATT and CDR2 SNEGSKA (reference sequence).

The chain recombines TRBV18 with TRBJ2-1; 8 bases align to TRBD2. This CDR3 is 13 amino acids long. With V trimmed by 3 bases and J by 10 bases, 5 bases remained unmatched. CDR1 and CDR2 (germline): KGHSH, LQKENI. The CDR3: CASSPGLAEEQFF. CDR3 bases: TGTGCCAGCTCACCCGGACTAGCCGAAGAGCAGTTCTTC.

This clonotype came up a few times. This chain links TRBV10-3 with TRBJ2-2; D not resolved. Looked up from germline, CDR1 is ENHRY and CDR2 is SYGVKD. The CDR3 extends over 17 amino acids. V was clipped by 4 bases and J by 3 bases, with 18 bases between them. CDR3: CAISVNRAASDTGELFF. The CDR3 DNA reads TGTGCCATCAGTGTAAATCGCGCGGCCTCGGACACCGGGGAGCTGTTTTTT.

The rearrangement joins TRBV9 to TRBJ2-3, with 14 bases aligning to TRBD2. The germline CDR1 and CDR2 sequences are SGDLS and YYNGEE. The CDR3 extends over 16 amino acids. The junction had 6 bases not matched to a gene; V was cut back by 3 bases and J by 6 bases. The CDR3 DNA sequence: TGTGCCAGCAGCGGACTAGCGGGAGGGCCGTCTGATACGCAGTATTTT. It translates to CASSGLAGGPSDTQYF.

This clonotype has a count of ten or more. The rearrangement joins TRBV30 to TRBJ1-5; D is perhaps TRBD1 (6 bases). The CDR3 extends over 13 amino acids. Trimming stripped 3 bases from V and 5 bases from J, with 11 bases between. CDR1 GTSNPN and CDR2 SVGIG come from the germline V gene (reference sequence). CDR3 residues: CAWSAGDYQPQHF. CDR3 nucleotide sequence: TGTGCCTGGAGCGCAGGGGACTATCAGCCCCAGCATTTT.

This clonotype was detected many times. The chain combines TRBV27 with TRBJ1-1; D is uncertain. The CDR3 has 15 residues. From germline, CDR1 is MNHEY and CDR2 SMNVEV (reference sequence). Trimming took off 6 bases at V and 0 bases at J, with 14 bases between the two ends. In DNA, the CDR3 is TGTGCCAGCAGGGTAAGCCCGGCATTGAACACTGAAGCTTTCTTT. Protein product: CASRVSPALNTEAFF.

This clonotype occurred a few times. The chain combines TRBV3-1 with TRBJ2-5; 8 bases fit TRBD2. CDR3 size: 17 residues. The germline V gene encodes CDR1 LGHDT and CDR2 YNNKEL (reference sequence). The trim removed 0 bases at V and 4 bases at J, leaving 10 bases unmatched. The DNA for the CDR3 is TGTGCCAGCAGCCAAGAGCGAGGAAGGCTAGCGGGAGAGACCCAGTACTTC. Its protein product is CASSQERGRLAGETQYF.

The chain uses TRBV28 and TRBJ2-6, with TRBD2 matching 8 bases. This CDR3 is built from 17 residues. Trimming took 8 bases from V and 0 from J; bases not matched to a gene: 9. Germline V lookup: CDR1 MDHEN, CDR2 SYDVKM. This CDR3 is CASHRGGLDSGANVLTF. For the CDR3, the DNA is TGTGCCAGCCACCGGGGGGGACTAGACTCTGGGGCCAACGTCCTGACTTTC.

Concerning this clonotype: This may be a read error, as it is one base from a much larger clone. The chain is built from TRBV20-1 and TRBJ2-1; D unclear. V was pared by 5 bases and J by 3 bases, with 11 bases between. The CDR3 sequence is 13 residues long. The germline V gene has CDR1 DFQATT and CDR2 SNEGSKA (reference sequence). The CDR3 DNA follows: TGCAGTGCTCCGGTACAGAACTACAATGAGCAGTTCTTC. It translates to CSAPVQNYNEQFF.

This clonotype was recorded a few times. The V gene is TRBV20-1, the J gene TRBJ2-2, with 9 bases identical to TRBD1. V lost 5 bases, J lost 2 bases, and 6 bases stayed unmatched. Looked up from germline, CDR1 is DFQATT and CDR2 is SNEGSKA (reference sequence). The length of the CDR3 is 15 residues. CDR3 nucleotides: TGCAGTGCTCGAACAGGGGGCATCAACACCGGGGAGCTGTTTTTT. Amino acids: CSARTGGINTGELFF.

Only a few counts were recorded for this clonotype. The rearrangement joins TRBV7-2 to TRBJ2-7, with 14 bases that match TRBD2. The CDR3 covers 18 residues. Germline lookup yields CDR1 SGHTA and CDR2 FQGNSA. J lost 2 bases, V lost 5 bases, and 11 bases had no gene match. The CDR3 nucleotides read TGTGCCAGCAGCCCAGGGAAGGGACTAGCGGGAGCGCCCTACGAGCAGTACTTC. Its protein product is CASSPGKGLAGAPYEQYF. The full variable domain, with the rest looked up from reference TRBV7-2 and TRBJ2-7, is GAGVSQSPSNKVTEKGKDVELRCDPISGHTALYWYRQSLGQGLEFLIYFQGNSAPDKSGLPSDRFSAERTGGSVSTLTIQRTQQEDSAVYLCASSPGKGLAGAPYEQYFGPGTRLTVT.

This clonotype was counted many times. This chain joins TRBV6-6 and TRBJ1-1; D is ambiguous. The V end lost 2 bases, the J end lost 5 bases, and 6 bases lay between the germline ends. The germline gives CDR1 MNHNY, CDR2 SVGAGI (reference sequence). This CDR3 comprises 12 residues. The CDR3 region has the DNA TGTGCCAGCAGTTACAGGGAAACTGAAGCTTTCTTT. Its protein is CASSYRETEAFF.

Here the CDR3 reads CASSLIQGGDQPQHF. The CDR3 bases are TGTGCCAGCAGCTTAATTCAGGGAGGGGATCAGCCCCAGCATTTT. This chain joins TRBV7-2 and TRBJ1-5, with D tentatively TRBD1 (5 bases). The V end was cut by 2 bases, the J end by 5 bases, with 13 bases between. The CDR3 length is 15 residues. Germline V gives CDR1 SGHTA, CDR2 FQGNSA. Drawing the rest from reference TRBV7-2 and TRBJ1-5, the complete variable domain is GAGVSQSPSNKVTEKGKDVELRCDPISGHTALYWYRQSLGQGLEFLIYFQGNSAPDKSGLPSDRFSAERTGGSVSTLTIQRTQQEDSAVYLCASSLIQGGDQPQHFGDGTRLSIL.

This CDR3 is CASSRLVRPYEQYF. The CDR3 region has the DNA TGTGCCAGCAGTCGACTAGTACGCCCCTACGAGCAGTACTTC. V is TRBV28 and J is TRBJ2-7; the D gene is possibly TRBD2 (6 bases). In germline, CDR1 is MDHEN, CDR2 SYDVKM. The germline V and J ends were trimmed by 5 bases and 2 bases, with 13 bases remaining between them. The CDR3 sequence is 14 residues long.

The J gene is TRBJ2-1, the V gene TRBV5-4, with TRBD2 matching over 10 bases. The CDR3 is 14 residues long. Germline assignment: CDR1 SGHNT and CDR2 YYREEE (reference sequence). The V gene end was trimmed by 5 bases and the J gene end by 5 bases; junction bases not matched to a gene: 4. The CDR3 region is CASRPGLADNEQFF. The CDR3 DNA reads TGTGCCAGCAGACCTGGACTAGCGGACAATGAGCAGTTCTTC.

This clonotype was counted a few times. The chain combines TRBV3-1 with TRBJ1-1, with D unresolved. CDR1 is LGHDT and CDR2 is YNNKEL in the germline V gene (reference sequence). Trimming left V 0 bases short and J 4 bases short, with 12 bases between. The CDR3 runs to 15 residues. Here the CDR3 reads CASSQDMTAITEAFF. The CDR3 nucleotides are TGTGCCAGCAGCCAAGATATGACCGCGATCACTGAAGCTTTCTTT.

This clonotype was counted a single time. This sequence joins TRBV6-6 and TRBJ2-3, with 7 bases that match TRBD1. Looked up from germline, CDR1 is MNHNY and CDR2 is SVGAGI (reference sequence). The trim removed 2 bases at V and 3 bases at J, leaving 8 bases unmatched. The CDR3 is 16 amino acids. CDR3 DNA: TGTGCCAGCAGTTACATACAGGGGTTAGAGACAGATACGCAGTATTTT. It is translated as CASSYIQGLETDTQYF.

In this sample, this clonotype turned up a few times. This chain joins TRBV6-1 and TRBJ1-2; a weak D match, TRBD1 (5 bases). The CDR3 is made up of 17 amino acids. Germline V lookup: CDR1 MNHNS, CDR2 SASEGT. Trimming pared 1 base from V and 7 bases from J, leaving 22 bases between. DNA of the CDR3: TGTGCCAGCAGTGAAGTTTTTGCTTCTCTGGGGCCGAGTGGCTACACCTTC. It translates to CASSEVFASLGPSGYTF.

Points on this clonotype: Possible read error: a much larger clone is one base away. The chain links TRBV3-1 to TRBJ2-3; D uncertain. V was cut by 3 bases and J by 2 bases, with 3 bases left in between. The CDR3 consists of 12 residues. Germline assignment: CDR1 LGHDT and CDR2 YNNKEL (reference sequence). Written as DNA, the CDR3 is TGTGCCAGCAGCCACATCACAGATACGCAGTATTTT. Its translation is CASSHITDTQYF.

The chain joins TRBV30 to TRBJ1-5; D is unresolved. The germline gives CDR1 GTSNPN, CDR2 SVGIG (reference sequence). The CDR3 spans 13 residues. Trimming removed 4 bases at V and 0 bases at J, with 7 bases between. DNA of the CDR3: TGTGCCTGGACTGGGAATAGCAATCAGCCCCAGCATTTT. The encoded protein is CAWTGNSNQPQHF. Supplemented by reference TRBV30 and TRBJ1-5, the full variable domain reads SQTIHQWPATLVQPVGSPLSLECTVEGTSNPNLYWYRQAAGRGLQLLFYSVGIGQISSEVPQNLSASRPQDRQFILSSKKLLLSDSGFYLCAWTGNSNQPQHFGDGTRLSIL.

V gene TRBV20-1 combines with J gene TRBJ2-3, with TRBD1 as a possible D gene (5 bases). The CDR3 has 14 residues. The germline V gene has CDR1 DFQATT and CDR2 SNEGSKA (reference sequence). Trimming shortened V by 4 bases and J by 2 bases, and 13 bases separated the two germline ends. CDR3 protein: CSATHGGHTDTQYF. The CDR3 nucleotides read TGCAGTGCTACTCATGGCGGACACACAGATACGCAGTATTTT.

This clonotype was recorded a few times. V gene TRBV20-1 combines with J gene TRBJ2-7, with D perhaps matching TRBD2 (5 bases). Germline assignment: CDR1 DFQATT and CDR2 SNEGSKA (reference sequence). The CDR3 is 11 residues long. The V end was cut by 5 bases, the J end by 6 bases, with 11 bases between. This CDR3 is CSAGSRGEQYF. CDR3 nucleotides: TGCAGTGCTGGGTCCCGGGGCGAGCAGTACTTC.

This clonotype was observed at least ten times. The chain joins TRBV6-1 to TRBJ2-7; D not certain. Trimming stripped 6 bases from V and 2 bases from J, with 17 bases between. CDR1 and CDR2 (germline): MNHNS, SASEGT. The CDR3 has 15 amino acids. The CDR3 reads CASSPWPSPTYEQYF. CDR3 nucleotides: TGTGCCAGCAGCCCATGGCCGAGTCCAACCTACGAGCAGTACTTC.

This clonotype was detected a few times. The V gene is TRBV9, the J gene TRBJ2-6, with 7 bases fitting TRBD1. With V trimmed by 1 base and J by 0 bases, 4 bases remained unmatched. This CDR3 comprises 17 residues. Per germline, CDR1 SGDLS and CDR2 YYNGEE. CDR3 coding DNA: TGTGCCAGCAGCGTAACAGGACAGGCCTCTGGGGCCAACGTCCTGACTTTC. Translation: CASSVTGQASGANVLTF.